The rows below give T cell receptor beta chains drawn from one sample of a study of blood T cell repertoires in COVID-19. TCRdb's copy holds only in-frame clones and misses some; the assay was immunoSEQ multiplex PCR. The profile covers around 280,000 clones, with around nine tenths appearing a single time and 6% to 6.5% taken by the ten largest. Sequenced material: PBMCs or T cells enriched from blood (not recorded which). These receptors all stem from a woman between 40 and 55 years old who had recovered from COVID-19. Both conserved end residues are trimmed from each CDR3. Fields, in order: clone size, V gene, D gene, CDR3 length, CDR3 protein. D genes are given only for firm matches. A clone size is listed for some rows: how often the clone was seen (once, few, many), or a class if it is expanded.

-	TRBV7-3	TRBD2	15	ASSRKGLAGGSNEQF
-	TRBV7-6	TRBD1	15	ASSLNGQGANDYGYT
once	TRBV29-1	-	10	SVEPQGLEQF
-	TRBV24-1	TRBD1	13	ATSDTGTVQETQY
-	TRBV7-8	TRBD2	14	ASSLGLAGVTDEQY
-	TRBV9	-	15	ASSVTGTPSPYNEQF
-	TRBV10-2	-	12	ASRDFGSSYEQY
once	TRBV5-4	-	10	ASWGWGDEQF
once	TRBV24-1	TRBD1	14	ATSDPTGVDTGELF
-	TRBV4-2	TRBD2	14	ASSQDRGGRTGELF
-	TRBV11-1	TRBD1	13	ASSLTGAPLYEQY